The present entry profiles one T cell receptor beta chain with its context. The sample comes from a study of blood T cell repertoires in COVID-19. Repertoires were generated with immunoSEQ multiplex PCR, while TCRdb's copy carries only in-frame clones and drops some. Here the sample spans roughly 39,000 clones, around 96% being singletons. This CDR3 spans 15 amino acids. The germline CDR1 and CDR2 sequences are SQVTM and ANQGSEA. The junction had 7 bases not matched to a gene; V was cut back by 4 bases and J by 0 bases. The TCR was taken from a human donor with active COVID-19. The donor label of this sample is uncertain. Sequenced sample: peripheral blood. This chain joins TRBV29-1 and TRBJ2-3, with 7 bases that match TRBD2. CDR3 DNA: TGCAGCGTTGTCCGGCTAGCGGACAGCACAGATACGCAGTATTTT. Translation gives CSVVRLADSTDTQYF.